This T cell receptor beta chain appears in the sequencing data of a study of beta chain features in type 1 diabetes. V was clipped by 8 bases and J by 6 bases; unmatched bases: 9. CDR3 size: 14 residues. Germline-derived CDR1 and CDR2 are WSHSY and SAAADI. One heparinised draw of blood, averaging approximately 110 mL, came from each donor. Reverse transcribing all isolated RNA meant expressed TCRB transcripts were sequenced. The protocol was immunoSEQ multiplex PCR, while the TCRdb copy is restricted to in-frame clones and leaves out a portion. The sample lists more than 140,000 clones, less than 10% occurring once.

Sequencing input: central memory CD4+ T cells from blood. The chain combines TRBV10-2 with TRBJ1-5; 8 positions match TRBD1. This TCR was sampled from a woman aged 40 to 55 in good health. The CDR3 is CASRIGTGGQPQHF. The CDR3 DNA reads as TGCGCCAGCCGGATTGGGACAGGAGGTCAGCCCCAGCATTTT.